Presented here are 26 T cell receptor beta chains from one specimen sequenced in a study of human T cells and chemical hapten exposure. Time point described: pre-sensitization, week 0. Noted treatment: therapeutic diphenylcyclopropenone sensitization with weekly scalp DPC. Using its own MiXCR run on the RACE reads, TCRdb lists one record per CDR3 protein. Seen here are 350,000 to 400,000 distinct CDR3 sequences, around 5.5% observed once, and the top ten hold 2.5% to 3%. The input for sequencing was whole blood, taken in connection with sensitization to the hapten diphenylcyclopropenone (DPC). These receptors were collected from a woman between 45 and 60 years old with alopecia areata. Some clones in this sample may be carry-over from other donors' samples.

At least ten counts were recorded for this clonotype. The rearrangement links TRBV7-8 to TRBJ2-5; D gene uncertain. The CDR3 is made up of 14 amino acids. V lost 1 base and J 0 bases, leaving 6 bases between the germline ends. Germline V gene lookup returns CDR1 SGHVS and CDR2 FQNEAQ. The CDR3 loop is CASSLVLYQETQYF. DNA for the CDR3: TGTGCCAGCAGCTTAGTACTGTACCAAGAGACCCAGTACTTC.

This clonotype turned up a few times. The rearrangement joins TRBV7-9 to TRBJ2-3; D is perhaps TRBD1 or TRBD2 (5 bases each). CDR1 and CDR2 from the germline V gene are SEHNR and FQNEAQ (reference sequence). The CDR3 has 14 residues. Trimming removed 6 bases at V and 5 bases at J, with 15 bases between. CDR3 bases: TGTGCCAGCAGACTGAGGACTCAGGGAGATACGCAGTATTTT. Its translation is CASRLRTQGDTQYF.

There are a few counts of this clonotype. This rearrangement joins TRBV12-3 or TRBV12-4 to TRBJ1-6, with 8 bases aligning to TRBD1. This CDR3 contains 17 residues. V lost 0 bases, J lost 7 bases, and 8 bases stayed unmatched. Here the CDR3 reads CASSLAIGQGLNSPLHF. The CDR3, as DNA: TGTGCCAGCAGTTTAGCGATCGGACAGGGCCTGAATTCACCCCTCCACTTT.

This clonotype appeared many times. The CDR3 region has the DNA TGTGCCATCAGTGAGAAGACTAGCGGGAGCAATGAGCAGTTCTTC. It yields the protein CAISEKTSGSNEQFF. The chain links TRBV10-3 to TRBJ2-1; 12 bases are a match to TRBD2. The trim removed 2 bases at V and 6 bases at J, leaving 2 bases unmatched. The CDR3 runs to 15 residues. Germline CDR1 and CDR2: ENHRY and SYGVKD.

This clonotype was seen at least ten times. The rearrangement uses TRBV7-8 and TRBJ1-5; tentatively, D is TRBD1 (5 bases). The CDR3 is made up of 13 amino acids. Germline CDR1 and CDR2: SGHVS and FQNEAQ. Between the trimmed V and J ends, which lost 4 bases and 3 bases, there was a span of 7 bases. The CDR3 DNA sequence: TGTGCCAGCAGCTCGGGACCCAATCAGCCCCAGCATTTT. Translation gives CASSSGPNQPQHF.

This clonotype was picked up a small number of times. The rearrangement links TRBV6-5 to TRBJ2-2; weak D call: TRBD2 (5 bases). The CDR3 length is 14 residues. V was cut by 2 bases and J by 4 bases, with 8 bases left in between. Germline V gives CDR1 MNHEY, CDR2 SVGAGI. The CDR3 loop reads CASSYREITGELFF. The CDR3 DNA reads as TGTGCCAGCAGTTACCGGGAAATCACCGGGGAGCTGTTTTTT.

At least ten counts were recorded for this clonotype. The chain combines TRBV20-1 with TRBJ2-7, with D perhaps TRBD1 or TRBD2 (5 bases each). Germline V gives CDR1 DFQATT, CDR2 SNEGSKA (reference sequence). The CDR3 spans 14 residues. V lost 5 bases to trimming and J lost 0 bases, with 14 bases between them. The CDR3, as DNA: TGCAGTGCTTCCGGGACCTTCCGCTCCTACGAGCAGTACTTC. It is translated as CSASGTFRSYEQYF.

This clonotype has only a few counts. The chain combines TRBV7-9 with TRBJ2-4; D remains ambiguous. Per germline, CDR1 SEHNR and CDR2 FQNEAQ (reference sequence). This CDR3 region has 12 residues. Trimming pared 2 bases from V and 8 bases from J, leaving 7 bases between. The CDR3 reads CASSLQQHIQYF. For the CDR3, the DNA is TGTGCCAGCAGCTTACAGCAGCACATTCAGTACTTC.

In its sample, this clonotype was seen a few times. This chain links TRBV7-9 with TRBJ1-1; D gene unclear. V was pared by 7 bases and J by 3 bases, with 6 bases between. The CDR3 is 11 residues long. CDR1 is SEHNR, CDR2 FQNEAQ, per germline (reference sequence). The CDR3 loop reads CASTLDTEAFF. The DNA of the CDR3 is TGTGCCAGCACTTTGGACACTGAAGCTTTCTTT. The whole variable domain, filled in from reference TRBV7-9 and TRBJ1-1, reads DTGVSQNPRHKITKRGQNVTFRCDPISEHNRLYWYRQTLGQGPEFLTYFQNEAQLEKSRLLSDRFSAERPKGSFSTLEIQRTEQGDSAMYLCASTLDTEAFFGQGTRLTVV.

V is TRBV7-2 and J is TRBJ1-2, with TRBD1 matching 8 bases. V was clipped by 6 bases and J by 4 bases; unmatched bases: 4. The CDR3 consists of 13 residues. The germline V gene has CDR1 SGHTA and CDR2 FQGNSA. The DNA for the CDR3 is TGTGCCAGCAGACCAACAGGGGGCTATGGCTACACCTTC. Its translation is CASRPTGGYGYTF.

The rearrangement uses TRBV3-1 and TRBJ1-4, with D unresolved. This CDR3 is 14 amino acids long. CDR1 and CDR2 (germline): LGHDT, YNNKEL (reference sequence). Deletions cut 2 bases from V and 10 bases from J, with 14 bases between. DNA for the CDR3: TGTGCCAGCAGCCAACGCAGAGGCGAAGGAAAACTGTTTTTT. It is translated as CASSQRRGEGKLFF. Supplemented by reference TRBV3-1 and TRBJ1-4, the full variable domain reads DTAVSQTPKYLVTQMGNDKSIKCEQNLGHDTMYWYKQDSKKFLKIMFSYNNKELIINETVPNRFSPKSPDKAHLNLHINSLELGDSAVYFCASSQRRGEGKLFFGSGTQLSVL.

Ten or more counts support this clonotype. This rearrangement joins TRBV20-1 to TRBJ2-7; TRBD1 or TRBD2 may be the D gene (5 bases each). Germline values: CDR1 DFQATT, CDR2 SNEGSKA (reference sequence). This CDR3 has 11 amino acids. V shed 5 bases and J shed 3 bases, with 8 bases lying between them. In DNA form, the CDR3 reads TGCAGTGCTCGGGACGTCTACGAGCAGTACTTC. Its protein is CSARDVYEQYF.

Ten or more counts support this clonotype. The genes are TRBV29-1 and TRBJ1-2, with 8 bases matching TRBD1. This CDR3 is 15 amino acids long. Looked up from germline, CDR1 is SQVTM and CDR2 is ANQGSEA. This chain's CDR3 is CIASSGGRLFYGYTF. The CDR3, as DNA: TGCATCGCATCTTCAGGGGGCCGCCTCTTCTATGGCTACACCTTC. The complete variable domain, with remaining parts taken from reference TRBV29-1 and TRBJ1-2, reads SAVISQKPSRDICQRGTSLTIQCQVDSQVTMMFWYRQQPGQSLTLIATANQGSEATYESGFVIDKFPISRPNLTFSTLTVSNMSPEDSSIYLCIASSGGRLFYGYTFGSGTRLTVV.

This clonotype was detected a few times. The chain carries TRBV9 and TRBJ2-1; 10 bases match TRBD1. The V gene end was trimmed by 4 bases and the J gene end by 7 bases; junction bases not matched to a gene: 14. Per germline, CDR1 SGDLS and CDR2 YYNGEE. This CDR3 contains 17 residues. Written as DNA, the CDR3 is TGTGCCAGCAGCCCTCACGGGACAGGGGTAATGTGGAATGAGCAGTTCTTC. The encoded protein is CASSPHGTGVMWNEQFF.

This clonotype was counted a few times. This CDR3 is CASLQGVRQPQHF. The DNA of the CDR3 is TGTGCCAGCCTACAGGGAGTCCGGCAGCCCCAGCATTTT. V is TRBV6-2 or TRBV6-3 and J is TRBJ1-5, with TRBD1 as a possible D gene (6 bases). The CDR3 contains 13 residues. V lost 8 bases to trimming and J lost 7 bases, with 15 bases between them. CDR1 and CDR2 (germline): MNHEY, SVGEGT.

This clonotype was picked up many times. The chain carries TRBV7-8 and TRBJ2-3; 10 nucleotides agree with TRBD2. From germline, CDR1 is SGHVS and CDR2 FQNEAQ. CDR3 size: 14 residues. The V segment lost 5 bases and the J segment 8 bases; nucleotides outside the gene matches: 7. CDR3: CASSVGLAARTQYF. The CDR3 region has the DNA TGTGCCAGCAGCGTTGGACTAGCGGCGCGTACGCAGTATTTT.

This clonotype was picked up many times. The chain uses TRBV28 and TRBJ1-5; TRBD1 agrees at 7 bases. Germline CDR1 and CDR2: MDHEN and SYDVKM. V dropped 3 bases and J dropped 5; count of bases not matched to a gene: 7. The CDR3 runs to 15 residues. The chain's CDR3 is CASSFSAGGHQPQHF. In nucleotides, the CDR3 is TGTGCCAGCAGTTTTAGCGCAGGGGGTCATCAGCCCCAGCATTTT.

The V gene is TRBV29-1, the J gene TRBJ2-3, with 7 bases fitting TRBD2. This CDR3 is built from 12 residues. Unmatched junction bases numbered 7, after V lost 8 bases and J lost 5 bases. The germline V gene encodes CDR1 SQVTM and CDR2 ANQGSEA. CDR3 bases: TGCAGCACTGCCGGCGGGGGAGATACGCAGTATTTT. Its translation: CSTAGGGDTQYF.

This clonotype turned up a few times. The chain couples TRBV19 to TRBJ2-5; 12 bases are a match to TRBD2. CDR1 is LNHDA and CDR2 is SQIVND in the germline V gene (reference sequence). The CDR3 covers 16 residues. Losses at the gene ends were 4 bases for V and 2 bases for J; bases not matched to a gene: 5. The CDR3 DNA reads TGTGCCAGTAGTACCCGGACTAGCGGGACGCAAGAGACCCAGTACTTC. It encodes CASSTRTSGTQETQYF.

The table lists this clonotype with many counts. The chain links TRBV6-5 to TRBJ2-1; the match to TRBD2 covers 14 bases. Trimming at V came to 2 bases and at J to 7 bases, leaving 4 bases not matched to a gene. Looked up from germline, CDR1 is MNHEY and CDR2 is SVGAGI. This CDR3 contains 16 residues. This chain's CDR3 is CASSYTGTSGRNEQFF. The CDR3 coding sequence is TGTGCCAGCAGTTACACTGGGACTAGCGGGAGAAATGAGCAGTTCTTC.

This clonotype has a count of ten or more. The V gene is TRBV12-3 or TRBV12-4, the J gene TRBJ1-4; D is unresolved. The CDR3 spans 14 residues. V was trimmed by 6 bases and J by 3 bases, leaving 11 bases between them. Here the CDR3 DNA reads TGTGCCAGCAGCATAGGGAGTTCTAATGAAAAACTGTTTTTT. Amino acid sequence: CASSIGSSNEKLFF.

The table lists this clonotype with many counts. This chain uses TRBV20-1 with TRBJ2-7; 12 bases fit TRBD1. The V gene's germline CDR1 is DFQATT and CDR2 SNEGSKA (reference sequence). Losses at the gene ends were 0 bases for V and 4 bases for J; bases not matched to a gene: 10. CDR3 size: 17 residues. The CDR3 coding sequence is TGCAGTGCTAGAGACCCCGGGACAGGGGGCCGCCCTTACGAGCAGTACTTC. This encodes CSARDPGTGGRPYEQYF.

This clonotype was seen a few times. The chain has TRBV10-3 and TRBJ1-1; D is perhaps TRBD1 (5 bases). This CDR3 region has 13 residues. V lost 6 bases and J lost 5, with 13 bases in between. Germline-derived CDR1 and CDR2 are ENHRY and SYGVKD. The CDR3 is CAIRGRGGTEAFF. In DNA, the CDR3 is TGTGCCATCAGGGGGAGGGGTGGAACTGAAGCTTTCTTT.

CDR3 in DNA: TGTGCCAGCAGCTTGGCCGCCCTCCCGGCCGAGCAGTACTTC. Translation gives CASSLAALPAEQYF. This chain links TRBV5-4 with TRBJ2-7; D is undetermined. Trimming stripped 0 bases from V and 6 bases from J, with 13 bases between. CDR3 length: 14 residues. In germline, CDR1 is SGHNT, CDR2 YYREEE (reference sequence).

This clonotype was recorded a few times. In DNA, the CDR3 is TGTGCCAGCAGCCGCACCCAGCGGAACACTGAAGCTTTCTTT. Encoded protein: CASSRTQRNTEAFF. The rearrangement uses TRBV12-3 or TRBV12-4 and TRBJ1-1; unclear D gene. This CDR3 contains 14 residues. Trimming removed 6 bases from V and 1 base from J, with 12 bases in between.

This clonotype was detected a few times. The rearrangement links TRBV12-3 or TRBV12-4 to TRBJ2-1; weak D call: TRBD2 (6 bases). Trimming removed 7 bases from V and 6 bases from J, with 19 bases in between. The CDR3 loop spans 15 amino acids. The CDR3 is CASTPQATGGNEQFF. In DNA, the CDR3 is TGTGCCAGCACCCCCCAAGCCACCGGGGGCAATGAGCAGTTCTTC.